The 26 T cell receptor beta chains below come from one sample, sequenced in a study of blood T cells in healthy people across ages. Primers used in a second PCR of roughly 7 to 12 cycles were a sample-barcoded 5' primer and a J-beta primer mix. MiXCR, run by TCRdb on the 5' RACE reads, gives a single entry per CDR3 protein. The profile shows hundreds of thousands of distinct CDR3 sequences, 45% to 70% of them singletons. Sequencing input: blood. Receptor source: a man aged 40-49 years in good health.

The chain couples TRBV28 to TRBJ2-7, with a tentative D call TRBD1 (5 bases). The CDR3 sequence is 13 residues long. Germline CDR1 reads MDHEN; CDR2 reads SYDVKM. Trimming removed 4 bases at V and 4 bases at J, with 11 bases between. CDR3 residues: CASSYSYRYEQYF. In DNA form, the CDR3 reads TGTGCCAGCAGTTACTCTTACAGGTACGAGCAGTACTTC.

The chain joins TRBV20-1 to TRBJ2-7; D may be TRBD1 or TRBD2 (5 bases each). V was cut by 3 bases and J by 2 bases, with 14 bases left in between. CDR1 DFQATT and CDR2 SNEGSKA come from the germline V gene (reference sequence). This CDR3 has 14 amino acids. CDR3 protein: CSASRGRGPYEQYF. The CDR3 DNA follows: TGCAGTGCTAGTAGGGGTCGGGGTCCCTACGAGCAGTACTTC.

This clonotype was detected only a few times. Written as DNA, the CDR3 is TGTGCCAGCTCTCCCGAGGGGGCGCTCCACGAGCAGTACTTC. Protein sequence: CASSPEGALHEQYF. The chain carries TRBV27 and TRBJ2-7; TRBD1 agrees at 7 bases. Losses at the gene ends were 8 bases for V and 5 bases for J; bases not matched to a gene: 12. Germline CDR1 MNHEY, CDR2 SMNVEV (reference sequence). CDR3 length equals 14 residues.

The V call is TRBV5-1, the J call TRBJ2-4, with TRBD1 matching over 9 bases. Germline V CDR1 and CDR2: SGHRS, YFSETQ. V was pared by 5 bases and J by 2 bases, with 14 bases of the junction left unmatched. CDR3 length: 18 residues. The CDR3 here is CASSKIGTGGVSKNIQYF. CDR3 DNA sequence: TGCGCCAGCAGTAAAATTGGAACAGGGGGCGTTTCCAAAAACATTCAGTACTTC.

This chain connects TRBV10-3 to TRBJ1-2; D uncertain. This CDR3 region has 13 residues. The germline V gene has CDR1 ENHRY and CDR2 SYGVKD. Between the trimmed V and J ends, which lost 2 bases and 8 bases, there was a span of 12 bases. The CDR3: CAISEGILVGYTF. The DNA for the CDR3 is TGTGCCATCAGTGAGGGAATTTTGGTGGGCTACACCTTC.

The V and J genes are TRBV28 and TRBJ1-2, with D unresolved. The V gene lost 3 bases and the J gene lost 9 bases, with 11 bases spanning the gap. There are 12 residues in the CDR3. CDR1 MDHEN and CDR2 SYDVKM come from the germline V gene. This CDR3 reads CASSFSSSRYTF. The CDR3 nucleotides are TGTGCCAGCAGTTTTTCTAGCTCGCGCTACACCTTC.

Turning to this clonotype: One end of the junction varies from germline; a read error may be responsible. The chain uses TRBV20-1 and TRBJ2-1; 10 bases match TRBD2. CDR1 and CDR2 (germline): DFQATT, SNEGSKA (reference sequence). This CDR3 contains 16 residues. CDR3 nucleotide sequence: TGCAGTGCTCATCAATCTAGCGGGGGATCCTCCAATGAGCAGTTCTTC. Its protein product is CSAHQSSGGSSNEQFF.

This clonotype has just one count. The genes are TRBV29-1 and TRBJ1-1; D call uncertain. Per germline, CDR1 SQVTM and CDR2 ANQGSEA. The CDR3 runs to 13 residues. V lost 7 bases, J lost 0 bases, and 12 bases lay in between. The CDR3 loop reads CSAAEELNTEAFF. Here the CDR3 DNA reads TGCAGCGCTGCGGAGGAACTGAACACTGAAGCTTTCTTT.

The rearrangement joins TRBV5-1 to TRBJ1-2; perhaps TRBD1 as D (5 bases). V was cut by 4 bases and J by 3 bases, with 19 bases left in between. Germline V gene data show CDR1 as SGHRS and CDR2 as YFSETQ. The CDR3 extends over 16 amino acids. DNA for the CDR3: TGCGCCAGCAGCCACCCACCCAGTGGGGGGTACTATGGCTACACCTTC. Its protein product is CASSHPPSGGYYGYTF.

The chain carries TRBV7-3 and TRBJ2-3; D gene uncertain. Trimming removed 1 base from V and 1 base from J, with 9 bases in between. This CDR3 has 15 residues. Germline V lookup: CDR1 SGHTA, CDR2 FQGTGA. The CDR3 nucleotides read TGTGCCAGCAGCTTAAACTTGGGTCGCACAGATACGCAGTATTTT. This translates into CASSLNLGRTDTQYF.

With respect to this clonotype: At one end, the junction sequence differs from germline, possibly due to a read error. The chain employs TRBV13 and TRBJ1-2; TRBD1 agrees at 8 bases. The germline gives CDR1 PRHDT, CDR2 FYEKMQ (reference sequence). The CDR3 consists of 14 residues. For the CDR3, the DNA is TGTGCCGGCAGCTCCCAGGACAGGGTCTATGGCTACACCTTC. It specifies CAGSSQDRVYGYTF.

V gene TRBV9 combines with J gene TRBJ2-3, with 9 bases aligning to TRBD2. V dropped 6 bases and J dropped 0; count of bases not matched to a gene: 5. The CDR3 loop spans 15 amino acids. Germline CDR1 SGDLS, CDR2 YYNGEE. The CDR3 loop is CASNGLAGSTDTQYF. The DNA for the CDR3 is TGTGCCAGCAACGGCCTAGCGGGAAGCACAGATACGCAGTATTTT.

This clonotype was counted a few times. Here the CDR3 reads CSAKRQQAYNEQFF. CDR3 sequence (DNA): TGCAGTGCTAAGCGACAGCAGGCCTACAATGAGCAGTTCTTC. The rearrangement links TRBV20-1 to TRBJ2-1; D possibly corresponds to TRBD1 (5 bases). Trimming shortened V by 4 bases and J by 2 bases, and 12 bases separated the two germline ends. Germline lookup yields CDR1 DFQATT and CDR2 SNEGSKA (reference sequence). There are 14 residues in the CDR3.

The chain joins TRBV29-1 to TRBJ1-1, with a weak D call TRBD1 (6 bases). The CDR3 is 13 amino acids. Germline CDR1 and CDR2: SQVTM and ANQGSEA. With 3 bases removed from V and 4 bases from J, the gap between germline ends came to 12 bases. The CDR3 bases are TGCAGCGTTGATTATACACAGGGCACTGAAGCTTTCTTT. Its protein is CSVDYTQGTEAFF.

Only a few counts were recorded for this clonotype. V and J are TRBV29-1 and TRBJ2-1, with 7 bases lining up with TRBD2. After removal of 5 bases from V and 7 bases from J, the junction contained 8 bases not matched to a gene. This CDR3 region has 13 residues. Germline V lookup: CDR1 SQVTM, CDR2 ANQGSEA. CDR3 sequence: CSVSGTHGNEQFF. The CDR3 coding sequence is TGCAGCGTTAGCGGGACCCACGGGAATGAGCAGTTCTTC.

The rearrangement joins TRBV20-1 to TRBJ2-5; 7 nucleotides line up with TRBD2. Germline V gene sequence: CDR1 DFQATT, CDR2 SNEGSKA (reference sequence). The junction had 12 bases not matched to a gene; V was cut back by 3 bases and J by 5 bases. This CDR3 spans 15 amino acids. The CDR3 loop is CSARAGLVGRETQYF. The CDR3, as DNA: TGCAGTGCTAGGGCTGGACTAGTGGGGAGGGAGACCCAGTACTTC.

The chain has TRBV20-1 and TRBJ2-6; 10 bases fit TRBD1. Germline-derived CDR1 and CDR2 are DFQATT and SNEGSKA (reference sequence). The length of the CDR3 is 15 residues. V shed 6 bases and J 0 bases; nucleotides not matched to a gene: 2. The DNA for the CDR3 is TGCAGTGCACGGACAGGGGGCTCTGGGGCCAACGTCCTGACTTTC. Residues: CSARTGGSGANVLTF.

The rearrangement links TRBV5-5 to TRBJ1-2; unclear D gene. The CDR3 loop spans 14 amino acids. V was pared by 3 bases and J by 6 bases, with 15 bases between. CDR1 and CDR2 (germline): SGHKS, YYEKEE (reference sequence). The CDR3 loop is CASSSAPLRDGYTF. The CDR3 DNA is TGTGCCAGCAGCTCGGCACCGCTTCGGGATGGCTACACCTTC.

This clonotype has a count of ten or more. The chain recombines TRBV29-1 with TRBJ1-2; 8 bases map to TRBD1. The germline V gene encodes CDR1 SQVTM and CDR2 ANQGSEA. V trimming: 6 bases; J trimming: 12 bases; junction bases outside the gene matches: 6. This CDR3 is built from 10 residues. The chain's CDR3 is CSVLQGVHTF. The CDR3 DNA is TGCAGCGTACTACAGGGGGTGCACACCTTC.

This clonotype was observed once. The genes are TRBV6-1 and TRBJ1-1; D is ambiguous. Germline V CDR1 and CDR2: MNHNS, SASEGT. Trimming took off 6 bases at V and 0 bases at J, with 11 bases between the two ends. This CDR3 is built from 14 residues. CDR3 in amino acids: CASSPRDLNTEAFF. The CDR3 bases are TGTGCCAGCAGCCCCAGAGACCTGAACACTGAAGCTTTCTTT.

This clonotype occurred many times. The V call is TRBV2, the J call TRBJ1-4; D is unclear. V was clipped by 1 base and J by 2 bases, with 8 bases between them. Germline V gives CDR1 SNHLY, CDR2 FYNNEI. CDR3 length equals 15 residues. CDR3 coding DNA: TGTGCCAGCAGTGAAGGGCTTCTGACTAATGAAAAACTGTTTTTT. It yields the protein CASSEGLLTNEKLFF.

The V gene is TRBV25-1, the J gene TRBJ1-2; weak D call: TRBD1 (6 bases). Trimming pared 3 bases from V and 4 bases from J, leaving 15 bases between. The V gene's germline CDR1 is MGHDK and CDR2 SYGVNS. CDR3 size: 15 residues. The CDR3, as DNA: TGTGCCAGCAGTGATCCCGCGACAGGTTTCTATGGCTACACCTTC. This gives the protein CASSDPATGFYGYTF.

The chain recombines TRBV20-1 with TRBJ2-3; a weak D match, TRBD1 (6 bases). This CDR3 comprises 12 residues. Germline V CDR1 and CDR2: DFQATT, SNEGSKA (reference sequence). Trimming left V 5 bases short and J 3 bases short, with 9 bases between. CDR3 nucleotide sequence: TGCAGTGCTCCTACAGGGACAGATACGCAGTATTTT. Its translation is CSAPTGTDTQYF.

The chain employs TRBV5-5 and TRBJ1-6, with no clear D. The length of the CDR3 is 15 residues. CDR1 and CDR2 from the germline V gene are SGHKS and YYEKEE (reference sequence). Trimming took 4 bases from V and 7 from J, leaving 15 bases between them. The CDR3 here is CASSGWGSNNSPLHF. The CDR3 DNA sequence: TGTGCCAGCAGCGGGTGGGGTTCTAACAATTCACCCCTCCACTTT. Full variable domain (outside the CDR3, taken from reference TRBV5-5 and TRBJ1-6): DAGVTQSPTHLIKTRGQQVTLRCSPISGHKSVSWYQQVLGQGPQFIFQYYEKEERGRGNFPDRFSARQFPNYSSELNVNALLLGDSALYLCASSGWGSNNSPLHFGNGTRLTVT.

Here the CDR3 DNA reads TGTGCCACTCAGGACAGGACCTATAATTCACCCCTCCACTTT. The encoded protein is CATQDRTYNSPLHF. The chain carries TRBV10-3 and TRBJ1-6; 7 nucleotides line up with TRBD1. The trim removed 10 bases at V and 2 bases at J, leaving 5 bases unmatched. Germline CDR1 and CDR2: ENHRY and SYGVKD. The CDR3 runs to 14 residues.

The V and J genes are TRBV9 and TRBJ2-5; D remains ambiguous. V dropped 0 bases and J dropped 3 bases, with 9 bases sitting between them. The CDR3 runs to 14 residues. CDR1 and CDR2 from the germline V gene are SGDLS and YYNGEE. CDR3 coding DNA: TGTGCCAGCAGCGTAGTCGGAGAAAAAGAGACCCAGTACTTC. Protein: CASSVVGEKETQYF.